This T cell receptor (beta chain) was observed in a study of shared clonotypes between healthy human individuals. TCRdb keeps only in-frame clones here, not all; method: immunoSEQ multiplex PCR. The table lists over a million clones, approximately 78% of them singletons, with about 0.52% in the top ten. This receptor was obtained from a man aged 18-30 years in good health. Some clones in this sample may be carry-over from other donors' samples. Sequencing used memory CD4+ T cells from PBMCs. As for subset: CD45RA-negative fraction.

CDR3 nucleotide sequence: TGTGCCAGCAGCTTATTAGGCCCCACCTACGAGCAGTACTTC. It specifies CASSLLGPTYEQYF. The rearrangement joins TRBV7-2 to TRBJ2-7; D not resolved. Trimming removed 2 bases from V and 2 bases from J, with 10 bases in between. Germline-derived CDR1 and CDR2 are SGHTA and FQGNSA. The CDR3 totals 14 residues.